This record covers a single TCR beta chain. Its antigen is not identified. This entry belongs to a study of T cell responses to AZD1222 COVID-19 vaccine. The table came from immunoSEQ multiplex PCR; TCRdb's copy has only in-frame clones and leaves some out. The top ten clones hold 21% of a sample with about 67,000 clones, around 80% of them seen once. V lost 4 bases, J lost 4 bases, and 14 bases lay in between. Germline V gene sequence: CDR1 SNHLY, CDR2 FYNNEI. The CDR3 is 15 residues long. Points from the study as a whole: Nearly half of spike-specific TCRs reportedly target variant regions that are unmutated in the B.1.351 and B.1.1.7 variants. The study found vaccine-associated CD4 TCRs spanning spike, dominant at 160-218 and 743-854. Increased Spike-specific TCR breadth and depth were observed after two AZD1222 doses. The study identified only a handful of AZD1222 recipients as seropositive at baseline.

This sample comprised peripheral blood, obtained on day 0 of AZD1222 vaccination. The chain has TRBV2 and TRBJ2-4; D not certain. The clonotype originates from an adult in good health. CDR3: CASSGIQSRKNIQYF. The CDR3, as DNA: TGTGCCAGCAGTGGTATCCAATCTAGGAAAAACATTCAGTACTTC.